The 23 T cell receptor beta chains presented below share a single source sample, sequenced in a study of blood T cells in healthy people across ages. Sample-barcoded 5' priming and a J-beta primer mix drove a second PCR of about 6 to 12 cycles. TCRdb reprocessed the 5' RACE reads with MiXCR, giving one entry per CDR3 protein. The data contain 450,000 to 600,000 distinct CDR3 sequences, 27% of them seen just once; the ten biggest clones take up approximately 3.6%. The same data also contributed to another study, on T cells of mothers and their children.

The source material was blood. The receptors stem from a boy aged 2-9 years in good health.

This clonotype was seen once. The J gene is TRBJ2-3, the V gene TRBV20-1, with TRBD2 matching over 11 bases. The CDR3 has 14 residues. The V segment lost 6 bases and the J segment 5 bases; nucleotides outside the gene matches: 7. Per germline, CDR1 DFQATT and CDR2 SNEGSKA (reference sequence). CDR3 amino acids: CSARLAGGIDTQYF. In DNA, the CDR3 is TGCAGTGCCCGTCTAGCGGGGGGTATAGATACGCAGTATTTT.

In DNA, the CDR3 is TGTCCGGTCCCGGGACAGCATAATAGCAATCAGCCCCAGCATTTT. This encodes CPVPGQHNSNQPQHF. The chain uses TRBV6-2 or TRBV6-3 and TRBJ1-5, with 7 bases lining up with TRBD1. This CDR3 region has 15 residues. CDR1 is MNHEY, CDR2 SVGEGT, per germline.

This clonotype was recorded a few times. The genes are TRBV7-9 and TRBJ2-7; D uncertain. V lost 8 bases and J lost 5, with 4 bases in between. Germline V gene sequence: CDR1 SEHNR, CDR2 FQNEAQ (reference sequence). The CDR3 runs to 9 residues. The CDR3, as DNA: TGTGCCAGCGGGGACGAGCAGTACTTC. It encodes CASGDEQYF.

This rearrangement joins TRBV2 to TRBJ2-2; TRBD2 aligns across 15 bases. The CDR3 is 18 amino acids. V lost 4 bases to trimming and J lost 3 bases; unmatched junction nucleotides: 6. CDR1 is SNHLY, CDR2 FYNNEI, per germline. CDR3 DNA sequence: TGTGCCAGCAGTGTCGTTGGACTAGCGGGAGGGGACACCGGGGAGCTGTTTTTT. It specifies CASSVVGLAGGDTGELFF.

V usage is TRBV20-1 and J usage is TRBJ2-3, with TRBD2 matching 7 bases. Per germline, CDR1 DFQATT and CDR2 SNEGSKA (reference sequence). This CDR3 has 13 residues. Trimming at V came to 6 bases and at J to 4 bases, leaving 7 bases not matched to a gene. Here the CDR3 reads CSASPGLADTQYF. DNA of the CDR3: TGCAGTGCCTCACCCGGACTAGCAGATACGCAGTATTTT.

This clonotype was detected a few times. The genes are TRBV4-1 and TRBJ2-2; 9 bases align to TRBD2. Germline assignment: CDR1 MGHRA and CDR2 YSYEKL. The CDR3 has 16 residues. Trimming removed 1 base from V and 3 bases from J; junction bases left unmatched: 3. The CDR3 DNA reads TGCGCCAGCAGCCAAGTAGCGGGGGACTACACCGGGGAGCTGTTTTTT. This translates into CASSQVAGDYTGELFF.

The V and J genes are TRBV19 and TRBJ1-1, with a weak D call TRBD1 (5 bases). CDR3 length equals 15 residues. V was pared by 6 bases and J by 5 bases, with 19 bases between. Germline lookup yields CDR1 LNHDA and CDR2 SQIVND (reference sequence). The DNA for the CDR3 is TGTGCCAGTAGGATTACGGGTTCGGGGACGACTGAAGCTTTCTTT. Residues: CASRITGSGTTEAFF.

The gene calls are TRBV19 and TRBJ1-5, with D hard to call. Germline V lookup: CDR1 LNHDA, CDR2 SQIVND (reference sequence). This CDR3 has 13 residues. Trimming removed 3 bases from V and 6 bases from J, with 9 bases in between. The CDR3 here is CASSIGVSQPQHF. Written as DNA, the CDR3 is TGTGCCAGTAGTATTGGGGTCAGTCAGCCCCAGCATTTT.

This clonotype was seen ten or more times. The chain joins TRBV2 to TRBJ2-5, with D possibly TRBD1 on 6 matching bases. Germline V gene sequence: CDR1 SNHLY, CDR2 FYNNEI. This CDR3 contains 14 residues. Trimming took off 4 bases at V and 0 bases at J, with 9 bases between the two ends. This CDR3 is CASSAGTNQETQYF. CDR3 coding DNA: TGTGCCAGCAGTGCAGGGACAAACCAAGAGACCCAGTACTTC. Together with reference TRBV2 and TRBJ2-5, the CDR3 gives the full variable domain: EPEVTQTPSHQVTQMGQEVILRCVPISNHLYFYWYRQILGQKVEFLVSFYNNEISEKSEIFDDQFSVERPDGSNFTLKIRSTKLEDSAMYFCASSAGTNQETQYFGPGTRLLVL.

This clonotype turned up a few times. The CDR3 loop is CASSSVPGQGSYGYTF. CDR3 nucleotide sequence: TGTGCCAGCAGCTCAGTCCCGGGACAGGGATCCTATGGCTACACCTTC. The chain links TRBV7-8 to TRBJ1-2; 9 positions agree with TRBD1. This CDR3 contains 16 residues. Germline loops: CDR1 SGHVS, CDR2 FQNEAQ. V trimming: 4 bases; J trimming: 4 bases; junction bases outside the gene matches: 10.

The chain has TRBV30 and TRBJ2-3, with no clear D. Germline lookup yields CDR1 GTSNPN and CDR2 SVGIG (reference sequence). There are 15 residues in the CDR3. V lost 4 bases and J lost 4, with 18 bases in between. The DNA of the CDR3 is TGTGCCTGGACCGGAGACACCCGGAGAGCAGATACGCAGTATTTT. It translates to CAWTGDTRRADTQYF. Combining the CDR3 with reference TRBV30 and TRBJ2-3 gives the whole variable domain SQTIHQWPATLVQPVGSPLSLECTVEGTSNPNLYWYRQAAGRGLQLLFYSVGIGQISSEVPQNLSASRPQDRQFILSSKKLLLSDSGFYLCAWTGDTRRADTQYFGPGTRLTVL.

This chain connects TRBV3-1 to TRBJ2-5; D ambiguous. CDR1 and CDR2 from the germline V gene are LGHDT and YNNKEL (reference sequence). V lost 7 bases to trimming and J lost 1 base, with 10 bases between them. The CDR3 is made up of 13 amino acids. The CDR3 reads CASKLSLQETQYF. The CDR3 region has the DNA TGTGCCAGCAAACTTTCTCTCCAAGAGACCCAGTACTTC.

This chain uses TRBV7-3 with TRBJ2-3; 8 bases map to TRBD1. Germline V lookup: CDR1 SGHTA, CDR2 FQGTGA. V gave up 5 bases and J gave up 0 bases; unmatched junction bases: 7. The CDR3 loop spans 16 amino acids. The CDR3 DNA is TGTGCCAGCAGCCCTTACCGGACAGGGAGCACAGATACGCAGTATTTT. Amino acid sequence: CASSPYRTGSTDTQYF.

This clonotype occurred a few times. V usage is TRBV18 and J usage is TRBJ1-2; 8 nucleotides align to TRBD1. In germline, CDR1 is KGHSH, CDR2 LQKENI. This CDR3 contains 15 residues. With V trimmed by 2 bases and J by 4 bases, 6 bases remained unmatched. In DNA form, the CDR3 reads TGTGCCAGCTCACCAGGGACAGGACGAGGCTATGGCTACACCTTC. This codes for CASSPGTGRGYGYTF.

V and J are TRBV14 and TRBJ2-1, with 15 nucleotides matching TRBD2. With 6 bases clipped from V and 0 bases from J, the junction kept 9 bases outside the gene matches. Germline loops: CDR1 SGHDN, CDR2 FVKESK. The CDR3 has 19 residues. The DNA for the CDR3 is TGTGCCAGCAGTCGGGGACTAGCGGGGGGCCGAAGCTCCTACAATGAGCAGTTCTTC. This gives the protein CASSRGLAGGRSSYNEQFF.

This chain uses TRBV6-1 with TRBJ1-2, with D hard to call. CDR3 length equals 14 residues. Germline V CDR1 and CDR2: MNHNS, SASEGT. The germline V and J ends were trimmed by 4 bases and 7 bases, with 16 bases remaining between them. The CDR3 DNA is TGTGCCAGCAGTGGCCGGAGGGTGTTGGCTGGCTACACCTTC. Encoded protein: CASSGRRVLAGYTF.

The CDR3 loop reads CASSAGAVGQYF. The CDR3 nucleotides read TGTGCCAGCAGTGCGGGCGCGGTGGGGCAGTACTTC. This sequence joins TRBV2 and TRBJ2-5, with D unresolved. The CDR3 has 12 residues. Trimming pared 4 bases from V and 11 bases from J, leaving 14 bases between. The germline CDR1 and CDR2 sequences are SNHLY and FYNNEI.

There are a few counts of this clonotype. The V gene is TRBV5-5, the J gene TRBJ2-3; the D gene could be TRBD1 or TRBD2 (5 bases each). V lost 4 bases, J lost 2 bases, and 8 bases lay in between. Germline V gives CDR1 SGHKS, CDR2 YYEKEE (reference sequence). The CDR3 runs to 13 residues. CDR3 region: CASSGTNTDTQYF. CDR3 nucleotides: TGTGCCAGCAGCGGGACCAACACAGATACGCAGTATTTT.

The V call is TRBV7-2, the J call TRBJ2-1; D may be TRBD1 or TRBD2 (5 bases each). The CDR3 runs to 15 residues. In germline, CDR1 is SGHTA, CDR2 FQGNSA. The V end was cut by 3 bases, the J end by 1 base, with 10 bases between. CDR3 nucleotides: TGTGCCAGCAGCTTCGGGACCCTATCCTACAATGAGCAGTTCTTC. Translation gives CASSFGTLSYNEQFF.

This clonotype has a handful of counts. The J gene is TRBJ2-1, the V gene TRBV20-1; the match to TRBD2 covers 12 bases. The CDR3 is 14 residues long. V dropped 5 bases and J dropped 5; count of bases not matched to a gene: 4. The germline CDR1 and CDR2 sequences are DFQATT and SNEGSKA (reference sequence). The CDR3 region has the DNA TGCAGTGCTTCACTAGCGGGAGGCGACAATGAGCAGTTCTTC. Translating gives CSASLAGGDNEQFF.

This clonotype showed up just a few times. This chain connects TRBV12-3 or TRBV12-4 to TRBJ1-4; TRBD1 might be the D (5 bases). The germline V and J ends were trimmed by 4 bases and 8 bases, with 14 bases remaining between them. The CDR3 contains 14 residues. The CDR3 reads CASSSAGLGEKLFF. CDR3 nucleotides: TGTGCCAGCAGTTCAGCAGGGCTAGGGGAAAAACTGTTTTTT.

This clonotype came up a few times. V and J are TRBV6-1 and TRBJ2-1; tentatively, D is TRBD2 (6 bases). The germline CDR1 and CDR2 sequences are MNHNS and SASEGT. This CDR3 has 16 amino acids. V lost 6 bases and J 5 bases, leaving 20 bases between the germline ends. The CDR3 protein is CASSRGMGGVNNEQFF. The DNA for the CDR3 is TGTGCCAGCAGCCGCGGGATGGGCGGGGTAAACAATGAGCAGTTCTTC.

This clonotype came up many times. The V and J genes are TRBV12-3 or TRBV12-4 and TRBJ1-1, with unresolved D. The CDR3 spans 17 residues. Trimming took 6 bases from V and 4 from J, leaving 24 bases between them. In nucleotides, the CDR3 is TGTGCCAGCAGCTCCCAGGAGGCCAGCTCCAGTGGCACTGAAGCTTTCTTT. As protein: CASSSQEASSSGTEAFF.